This T cell receptor (beta chain) is drawn from a study of tumor-infiltrating lymphocytes in primary liver carcinoma. Study overall: Maximum tumor diameters ranged from about 4.2 to 11 cm, stage T1-T3 N0M0. Productive TCRbeta read counts per sample ran from roughly 3.6 to 7.5 million and were similar across tissue types.

Starting material of 500 ng total RNA yielded TCR beta cDNA via a constant-region primer. Three nested multiplex PCR rounds of slightly modified ARM-PCR generated TCR beta libraries. Investigators reported that the first two PCR rounds, at 10 cycles each, used TRBV1-TRBV30 forward primers with a C-beta reverse primer. TCRdb passed the multiplex PCR reads through MiXCR, listing each CDR3 protein once. This table has about 25,000 distinct CDR3 sequences, approximately 77% appearing once. Co-extracting RNA and DNA was done with roughly 17-34 mg of unsorted bulk tissue as input. Samples were taken from five separate regions (per tumor). The CDR3 comprises 14 residues, both ends counted. The germline CDR1 and CDR2 sequences are LGHNA and YNFKEQ. On this clonotype: A much larger clone lies one base from this, so it may be a read error. The conserved final phenylalanine or tryptophan is absent from the CDR3, which likely points to a read error. The limits of the CDR3 on the DNA are not certain, so only TCRdb's listed CDR3 is given.

Sequencing was carried out using liver tumor tissue from sampling region 5. Subset of the sample: tumor region T5, tumor centre. The chain is built from TRBV4-2 and TRBJ2-7; whether TRBD2, the table's D call, matches the DNA was not checked. The receptor comes from a woman aged 25 to 39 with primary liver carcinoma and hepatitis B virus infection. CDR3 sequence reads: CASSLGPYVYGHYL.